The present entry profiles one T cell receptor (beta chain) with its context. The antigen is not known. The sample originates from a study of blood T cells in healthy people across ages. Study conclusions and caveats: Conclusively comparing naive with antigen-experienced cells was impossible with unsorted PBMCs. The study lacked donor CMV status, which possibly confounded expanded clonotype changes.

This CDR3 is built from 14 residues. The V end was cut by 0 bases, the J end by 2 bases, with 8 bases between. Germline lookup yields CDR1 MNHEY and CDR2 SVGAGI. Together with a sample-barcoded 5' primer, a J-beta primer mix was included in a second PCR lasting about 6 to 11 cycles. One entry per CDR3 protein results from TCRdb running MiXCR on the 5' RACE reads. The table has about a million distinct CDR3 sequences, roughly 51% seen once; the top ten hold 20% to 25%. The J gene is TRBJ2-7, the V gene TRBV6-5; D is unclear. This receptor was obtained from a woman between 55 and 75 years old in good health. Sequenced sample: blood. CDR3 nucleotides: TGTGCCAGCAGTTACTCTGACTCCACCTACGAGCAGTACTTC. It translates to CASSYSDSTYEQYF.